The 30 T cell receptor beta chains below come from one sample, sequenced in a study of T cells in Graves' hyperthyroidism and ophthalmopathy. Using RNA transcripts as the source, TCR beta CDR3 regions were amplified. The primer set for the first-round RT-PCR of the TCR CDR3 was HTBI. A single record per CDR3 protein comes from TCRdb applying MiXCR to the multiplex PCR reads. The sample holds around 340,000 distinct CDR3 sequences, 15% to 20% seen once. The sample was blood. All receptors derive from a woman in her 50s with Graves' hyperthyroidism.

This chain uses TRBV18 with TRBJ2-2; TRBD1 aligns across 11 bases. The junction had 18 bases not matched to a gene; V was cut back by 4 bases and J by 5 bases. The germline CDR1 and CDR2 sequences are KGHSH and LQKENI. The CDR3 loop spans 20 amino acids. The CDR3 sequence is CASSQRPTTGQGALTGELFF. The CDR3 DNA follows: TGTGCCAGCTCACAAAGACCCACCACCGGACAGGGGGCGCTTACCGGGGAGCTGTTTTTT.

The chain combines TRBV3-1 with TRBJ1-4, with 10 bases identical to TRBD1. The V gene's germline CDR1 is LGHDT and CDR2 YNNKEL (reference sequence). CDR3 length: 15 amino acids. Trimming took 3 bases from V and 7 from J; bases not matched to a gene: 5. The CDR3 protein is CASSQVTGGGEKLFF. Here the CDR3 DNA reads TGTGCCAGCAGCCAGGTGACAGGGGGCGGTGAAAAACTGTTTTTT.

In this sample, this clonotype turned up many times. The chain is built from TRBV6-1 and TRBJ2-3; 11 bases are a match to TRBD2. Germline V gene lookup returns CDR1 MNHNS and CDR2 SASEGT. This CDR3 contains 16 residues. The V gene end was trimmed by 5 bases and the J gene end by 3 bases; junction bases not matched to a gene: 7. The chain's CDR3 is CASSPTSGTGTDTQYF. For the CDR3, the DNA is TGTGCCAGCAGTCCGACTAGCGGGACGGGGACAGATACGCAGTATTTT.

This chain joins TRBV5-4 and TRBJ2-3; 10 nucleotides match TRBD1. The CDR3 is 17 residues long. Losses at the gene ends were 2 bases for V and 4 bases for J; bases not matched to a gene: 10. CDR1 is SGHNT, CDR2 YYREEE, per germline (reference sequence). CDR3 sequence reads: CASSFPTGGAEPDTQYF. The CDR3 DNA sequence: TGTGCCAGCAGCTTCCCGACAGGGGGCGCGGAGCCAGATACGCAGTATTTT.

This clonotype was observed a few times. This sequence joins TRBV20-1 and TRBJ1-1; D is ambiguous. Germline assignment: CDR1 DFQATT and CDR2 SNEGSKA (reference sequence). Trimming cost V 3 bases and J 5 bases, with 7 bases left between them. This CDR3 contains 11 residues. The CDR3, as DNA: TGCAGTGCTAGTCAGTGGACTGAAGCTTTCTTT. It is translated as CSASQWTEAFF.

This chain links TRBV7-9 with TRBJ2-1; D is perhaps TRBD1 (5 bases). CDR1 is SEHNR, CDR2 FQNEAQ, per germline (reference sequence). The V end was cut by 3 bases, the J end by 9 bases, with 6 bases between. The CDR3 sequence is 11 residues long. CDR3 in DNA: TGTGCCAGCAGCTTTCAGGGTGAGCAGTTCTTC. The encoded protein is CASSFQGEQFF.

This clonotype occurred many times. V and J are TRBV20-1 and TRBJ2-5; D is possibly TRBD1 (5 bases). The V end was cut by 3 bases, the J end by 2 bases, with 10 bases between. The CDR3 covers 13 residues. Per germline, CDR1 DFQATT and CDR2 SNEGSKA (reference sequence). Here the CDR3 DNA reads TGCAGTGCTAGGTTAGCAGGGCAAGAGACCCAGTACTTC. Translation gives CSARLAGQETQYF.

The CDR3 protein is CASSAWGGGLYQTQYF. The CDR3 DNA sequence: TGTGCCAGCAGTGCATGGGGCGGGGGGCTCTACCAGACCCAGTACTTC. The J gene is TRBJ2-5, the V gene TRBV2; 8 bases match TRBD2. The germline V gene has CDR1 SNHLY and CDR2 FYNNEI. J lost 6 bases, V lost 4 bases, and 13 bases had no gene match. There are 16 residues in the CDR3.

This clonotype was observed a handful of times. The J gene is TRBJ2-1, the V gene TRBV2, with 13 nucleotides matching TRBD2. The CDR3 contains 17 residues. The trim removed 5 bases at V and 5 bases at J, leaving 9 bases unmatched. Germline CDR1 SNHLY, CDR2 FYNNEI. CDR3 amino acids: CASSSLVLAGGNNEQFF. In DNA form, the CDR3 reads TGTGCCAGCAGTTCCCTGGTACTAGCGGGGGGGAACAATGAGCAGTTCTTC.

This clonotype appeared many times. This chain links TRBV30 with TRBJ1-1; D gene ambiguous. Trimming took off 4 bases at V and 1 base at J, with 7 bases between the two ends. Germline V gene data show CDR1 as GTSNPN and CDR2 as SVGIG (reference sequence). CDR3 size: 12 residues. CDR3 protein: CAWNLQNTEAFF. CDR3 DNA sequence: TGTGCCTGGAATCTACAGAACACTGAAGCTTTCTTT.

This clonotype has ten or more counts. The rearrangement joins TRBV12-3 or TRBV12-4 to TRBJ2-3; 8 bases fit TRBD2. The CDR3 is 13 amino acids. V lost 7 bases and J lost 4; bases outside the gene matches: 4. CDR3 amino acids: CASTIAGPDTQYF. The CDR3 region has the DNA TGTGCCAGCACCATAGCGGGGCCAGATACGCAGTATTTT.

In regard to this clonotype: This may arise from a read error, as a much more abundant clone is one base away. The genes are TRBV20-1 and TRBJ2-5, with a possible D match to TRBD1 (6 bases). The CDR3 runs to 15 residues. Trimming cost V 3 bases and J 2 bases, with 16 bases left between them. In germline, CDR1 is DFQATT, CDR2 SNEGSKA (reference sequence). The CDR3 here is CSASLPGVAQETQYF. The CDR3, as DNA: TGCAGTGCTAGTCTCCCAGGGGTAGCACAAGAGACCCAGTACTTC.

This clonotype was seen at least ten times. This chain links TRBV5-1 with TRBJ2-5; a possible D gene is TRBD2 (5 bases). The CDR3 runs to 16 residues. Trimming cost V 0 bases and J 5 bases, with 17 bases left between them. Germline values: CDR1 SGHRS, CDR2 YFSETQ. CDR3 in DNA: TGCGCCAGCAGCTTGGAACGGGTCCCCCGCGGGGAGACCCAGTACTTC. It yields the protein CASSLERVPRGETQYF.

The chain employs TRBV20-1 and TRBJ1-5, with D uncertain. V shed 1 base and J shed 3 bases, with 10 bases lying between them. Germline V gene data show CDR1 as DFQATT and CDR2 as SNEGSKA (reference sequence). The CDR3 is 14 residues long. Here the CDR3 DNA reads TGCAGTGCTAGAGCCACGCAGAACAATCAGCCCCAGCATTTT. It specifies CSARATQNNQPQHF.

V usage is TRBV12-3 or TRBV12-4 and J usage is TRBJ1-2, with TRBD1 matching over 7 bases. The CDR3 is 14 amino acids. V was pared by 8 bases and J by 1 base, with 7 bases of the junction left unmatched. CDR3 loop: CASARDSDNYGYTF. The CDR3 nucleotides read TGTGCCAGCGCCCGGGACAGTGATAACTATGGCTACACCTTC.

This clonotype has ten or more counts. The chain combines TRBV7-8 with TRBJ2-5; no reliable D call. Germline V lookup: CDR1 SGHVS, CDR2 FQNEAQ. Trimming removed 2 bases from V and 8 bases from J, with 15 bases in between. This CDR3 is 14 amino acids long. The CDR3 sequence: CASSLSPALGTQYF. Here the CDR3 DNA reads TGTGCCAGCAGCTTAAGTCCTGCCTTGGGTACCCAGTACTTC. The full variable domain, completed using reference TRBV7-8 and TRBJ2-5, is GAGVSQSPRYKVAKRGQDVALRCDPISGHVSLFWYQQALGQGPEFLTYFQNEAQLDKSGLPSDRFFAERPEGSVSTLKIQRTQQEDSAVYLCASSLSPALGTQYFGPGTRLLVL.

Regarding this clonotype: This may stem from a read error, because a much larger clone lies one nucleotide away. This chain uses TRBV7-2 with TRBJ2-3; maybe TRBD1 (5 bases). Germline CDR1 SGHTA, CDR2 FQGNSA. The CDR3 is made up of 14 amino acids. For the CDR3, the DNA is TGTGCCAGCAGCTTAGATCAGGGAAGAGATACGCGGTATTTT. It yields the protein CASSLDQGRDTRYF.

This clonotype appeared many times. The V call is TRBV9, the J call TRBJ1-4; D perhaps matches TRBD1 (5 bases). Trimming pared 4 bases from V and 8 bases from J, leaving 18 bases between. There are 15 residues in the CDR3. Germline V CDR1 and CDR2: SGDLS, YYNGEE. This chain's CDR3 is CASSSTRDGKEKLFF. In DNA, the CDR3 is TGTGCCAGCAGCTCAACCCGGGACGGTAAAGAAAAACTGTTTTTT.

There are a few counts of this clonotype. This chain links TRBV7-3 with TRBJ2-1; 9 nucleotides align to TRBD2. This CDR3 comprises 16 residues. Trimming took 5 bases from V and 7 from J; bases not matched to a gene: 12. The germline V gene encodes CDR1 SGHTA and CDR2 FQGTGA. This chain's CDR3 is CASSPRSGLAKNEQFF. The CDR3 coding sequence is TGTGCCAGCAGCCCGAGGTCAGGACTAGCGAAGAATGAGCAGTTCTTC.

This clonotype was detected ten times or more. The V gene is TRBV28, the J gene TRBJ2-7, with D perhaps matching TRBD1 or TRBD2 (5 bases each). Between the trimmed V and J ends, which lost 3 bases and 0 bases, there was a span of 15 bases. The CDR3 sequence is 16 residues long. Germline CDR1 reads MDHEN; CDR2 reads SYDVKM. CDR3 sequence reads: CASSLGTGRSSYEQYF. Here the CDR3 DNA reads TGTGCCAGCAGTTTGGGTACGGGACGGAGCTCCTACGAGCAGTACTTC.

The sample holds a few counts of this clonotype. The chain has TRBV6-1 and TRBJ2-1; D possibly corresponds to TRBD1 (6 bases). V lost 6 bases to trimming and J lost 3 bases, with 15 bases between them. This CDR3 has 15 residues. Germline loops: CDR1 MNHNS, CDR2 SASEGT. DNA for the CDR3: TGTGCCAGCAGACCGGACAGTTGGGTCTACAATGAGCAGTTCTTC. Amino acids: CASRPDSWVYNEQFF.

This clonotype has ten or more counts. This rearrangement joins TRBV6-1 to TRBJ2-1; 7 nucleotides agree with TRBD1. The ends lost 2 bases at V and 8 bases at J; junction bases unmatched: 9. Germline V gives CDR1 MNHNS, CDR2 SASEGT. The CDR3 loop spans 15 amino acids. CDR3 sequence reads: CASSELGFQGDEQFF. The DNA for the CDR3 is TGTGCCAGCAGTGAATTAGGCTTTCAGGGGGATGAGCAGTTCTTC.

This clonotype was detected ten times or more. The gene calls are TRBV6-5 and TRBJ2-2, with TRBD2 matching over 8 bases. Germline V gives CDR1 MNHEY, CDR2 SVGAGI. The CDR3 is 16 residues long. V was pared by 2 bases and J by 8 bases, with 10 bases of the junction left unmatched. This CDR3 reads CASSYGGGSGTGELFF. The CDR3 nucleotides read TGTGCCAGCAGTTACGGGGGTGGTAGCGGGACTGGGGAGCTGTTTTTT.

The rearrangement uses TRBV5-6 and TRBJ1-2; D gene uncertain. The ends were cut back, 0 bases at V and 1 base at J, with 4 bases in the middle. Germline lookup yields CDR1 SGHDT and CDR2 YYEEEE. The CDR3 sequence is 13 residues long. CDR3: CASSLEVNYGYTF. The CDR3 coding sequence is TGTGCCAGCAGCTTGGAGGTTAACTATGGCTACACCTTC.

This clonotype was detected only a few times. The chain is built from TRBV10-3 and TRBJ2-7; perhaps TRBD2 as D (5 bases). V was cut by 10 bases and J by 0 bases, with 10 bases left in between. CDR1 is ENHRY and CDR2 is SYGVKD in the germline V gene. The CDR3 runs to 12 residues. CDR3 DNA: TGTGCCACCGGAACTAGCTCCTACGAGCAGTACGTC. It translates to CATGTSSYEQYV.

This clonotype was picked up a small number of times. The CDR3: CASSFTGNSPLHF. In DNA form, the CDR3 reads TGTGCCAGCAGTTTTACAGGAAATTCACCCCTCCACTTT. This chain joins TRBV12-3 or TRBV12-4 and TRBJ1-6, with D possibly matching TRBD1 (5 bases). Trimming shortened V by 3 bases and J by 7 bases, and 7 bases separated the two germline ends. The CDR3 covers 13 residues.

The J gene is TRBJ1-1, the V gene TRBV5-4; a weak D match, TRBD1 (5 bases). This CDR3 has 16 amino acids. The V end was cut by 5 bases, the J end by 4 bases, with 21 bases between. The germline gives CDR1 SGHNT, CDR2 YYREEE (reference sequence). The CDR3 nucleotides are TGTGCCAGCAGGTCCGGGGGACTCGGCATGAGCACTGAAGCTTTCTTT. Amino acids: CASRSGGLGMSTEAFF.

This clonotype was counted a few times. J is TRBJ1-1 and V is TRBV9, with 7 bases that match TRBD1. Germline V gene sequence: CDR1 SGDLS, CDR2 YYNGEE. The CDR3 loop spans 15 amino acids. V dropped 5 bases and J dropped 1; count of bases not matched to a gene: 8. The CDR3 DNA follows: TGTGCCAGCAGGGGGACAGACGGGAGGAACACTGAAGCTTTCTTT. Its translation: CASRGTDGRNTEAFF.

The chain uses TRBV11-2 and TRBJ1-5, with D uncertain. V was cut by 4 bases and J by 9 bases, with 10 bases left in between. Germline V gives CDR1 SGHAT, CDR2 FQNNGV. This CDR3 contains 12 residues. The CDR3 region has the DNA TGTGCCAGCAGCTCGTCGCCGTGGCCCCAGCATTTT. Translated: CASSSSPWPQHF.

This clonotype occurred many times. V usage is TRBV3-1 and J usage is TRBJ1-4, with a tentative D call TRBD1 (5 bases). The germline CDR1 and CDR2 sequences are LGHDT and YNNKEL (reference sequence). Between the trimmed V and J ends, which lost 4 bases and 12 bases, there was a span of 12 bases. The CDR3 spans 12 residues. CDR3 bases: TGTGCCAGCAGCCTTCGGGGGAGGGAACTGTTTTTT. This codes for CASSLRGRELFF.